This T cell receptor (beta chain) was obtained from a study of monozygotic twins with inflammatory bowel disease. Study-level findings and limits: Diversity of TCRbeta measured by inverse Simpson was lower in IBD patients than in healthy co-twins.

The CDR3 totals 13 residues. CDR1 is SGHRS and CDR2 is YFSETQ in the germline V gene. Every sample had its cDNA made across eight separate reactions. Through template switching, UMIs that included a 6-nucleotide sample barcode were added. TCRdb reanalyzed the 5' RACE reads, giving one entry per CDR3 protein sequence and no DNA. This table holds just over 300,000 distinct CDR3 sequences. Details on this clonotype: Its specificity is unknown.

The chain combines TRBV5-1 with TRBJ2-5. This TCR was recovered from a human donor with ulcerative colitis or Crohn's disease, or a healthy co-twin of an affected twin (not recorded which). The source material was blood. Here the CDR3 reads CASGLGSQETQYF.